These T cell receptor beta chains were read from a single sample in a study of STAT3 mutations in large granular lymphocyte leukemia. Generated by immunoSEQ multiplex PCR, the TCRdb table keeps only in-frame clones and is missing some. The sample has about 15,000 clones; nearly 95% are singletons. Sequenced: peripheral blood mononuclear cells. These receptors all stem from a woman in her fifties or sixties with T-cell large granular lymphocyte leukemia. Some clones in this sample may be carry-over from other donors' samples. CDR3s include the opening cysteine and the closing phenylalanine or tryptophan. The order of the fields is CDR3 protein, CDR3 DNA, clone size, V gene, J gene, D gene. D genes are given only for firm matches. Size tells how often a clone was seen (once, few, many) or the class of an expanded clone, and some rows leave it out.

CDR3: CASSSGTSTSGEQYF
DNA: TGCGCCAGCAGCTCGGGGACTAGCACCTCAGGCGAGCAGTACTTC
size: -
V: TRBV5-1
J: TRBJ2-7
D: TRBD2

CDR3: CASSSSSGRTDTQYF
DNA: TGCGCCAGCAGCTCATCTAGCGGGCGAACAGATACGCAGTATTTT
size: -
V: TRBV5-1
J: TRBJ2-3
D: TRBD2

CDR3: CASSLIDTQYF
DNA: TGTGCCAGCAGCTTAATAGATACGCAGTATTTT
size: -
V: TRBV11-1
J: TRBJ2-3
D: -

CDR3: CASSLVGSGEKLFF
DNA: TGTGCCAGCAGCTTAGTCGGATCGGGGGAAAAACTGTTTTTT
size: -
V: TRBV7-9
J: TRBJ1-4
D: -

CDR3: CASSPYGGGLDEQFF
DNA: TGTGCCAGCAGCCCTTATGGAGGGGGCTTAGATGAGCAGTTCTTC
size: -
V: TRBV11-3
J: TRBJ2-1
D: -

CDR3: CASSRDGAGPYEQYF
DNA: TGTGCCAGTAGTAGGGATGGAGCGGGACCCTACGAGCAGTACTTC
size: -
V: TRBV19
J: TRBJ2-7
D: TRBD2

CDR3: CASSLGHSGNTIYF
DNA: TGTGCCAGCAGCTTAGGTCACTCTGGAAACACCATATATTTT
size: -
V: TRBV7-9
J: TRBJ1-3
D: -

CDR3: CASSSDSNQPQHF
DNA: TGTGCCAGCAGTTCAGACAGCAATCAGCCCCAGCATTTT
size: -
V: TRBV28
J: TRBJ1-5
D: -

CDR3: CASSPSGGNYEQYF
DNA: TGTGCCAGCTCACCCTCGGGAGGTAACTACGAGCAGTACTTC
size: -
V: TRBV18
J: TRBJ2-7
D: TRBD2

CDR3: CAWSVGGSRRNEKLFF
DNA: TGTGCCTGGAGTGTGGGAGGGTCACGGAGGAATGAAAAACTGTTTTTT
size: few
V: TRBV30
J: TRBJ1-4
D: -

CDR3: CAWKGESVNTIYF
DNA: TGTGCCTGGAAAGGGGAATCGGTAAACACCATATATTTT
size: -
V: TRBV30
J: TRBJ1-3
D: -

CDR3: CASSVEWYEQYF
DNA: TGTGCCAGCAGCGTCGAATGGTACGAGCAGTACTTC
size: -
V: TRBV7-9
J: TRBJ2-7
D: -

CDR3: CASSLAATYIEAFF
DNA: TGTGCCAGCAGCTTAGCGGCCACGTACATTGAAGCTTTCTTT
size: -
V: TRBV7-8
J: TRBJ1-1
D: -